This T cell receptor (beta chain) was captured by sequencing in a study of CD8+ T cells in alopecia areata. In the study overall: Tofacitinib was taken orally by treated patients, and the dose was 5 to 10 mg twice daily. Overall study findings and caveats: Higher clonality and more expanded CD8+ clones appeared in lesional than normal scalp.

Sequencing templates came from extracted RNA that was reverse transcribed into cDNA. Assay: immunoSEQ multiplex PCR; the TCRdb copy retains only in-frame clones and omits some. The top ten hold around 1.2% of the sample, which has about 250,000 clones, under 70% seen once. Remarks on this clone: What it recognizes is unknown.

The material sequenced was CD4+ T cells sorted from blood, taken at week 0. The receptor's source is a human donor with alopecia areata.

CDR3 bases: TGTGCCTGGTCAAGGGACCATGGCTACACCTTC. Residues: CAWSRDHGYTF. The chain joins TRBV30 to TRBJ1-2, with a tentative D call TRBD1 (5 bases). This CDR3 spans 11 amino acids. The V end lost 5 bases, the J end lost 6 bases, and 10 bases lay between the germline ends. CDR1 and CDR2 (germline): GTSNPN, SVGIG (reference sequence).